The subject of this entry is one T cell receptor (beta chain). The antigen remains unidentified. The sample belongs to a study of cytomegalovirus exposure and HLA in healthy donors. The CDR3 contains 13 residues. Trimming shortened V by 0 bases and J by 3 bases, and 9 bases separated the two germline ends. Germline loops: CDR1 GTSNPN, CDR2 SVGIG (reference sequence). Broader study findings: Most TCR sequences were rare, but some public TCRs occurred in many donors.

PCR involved 60 Vbeta and 13 Jbeta primers. TCRdb's copy holds only in-frame clones and misses some; the assay was immunoSEQ multiplex PCR. The table lists about 47,000 clones. This TCR derives from a male donor in good health and CMV-seronegative. V and J are TRBV30 and TRBJ2-7; D call uncertain. The sample taken for sequencing was PBMCs. The CDR3 protein is CAWSVPEIYEQYF. The CDR3 DNA follows: TGTGCCTGGAGTGTACCCGAGATCTACGAGCAGTACTTC.